The 25 T cell receptor beta chains below come from one sample, sequenced in a study of CD8 T cells in ankylosing spondylitis (dated by TCRdb to between 2016 and 2019). Library prep was done by 5' RACE. TCRdb lists the instrument as Illumina HiSeq 2500. In-frame beta chains were kept once TCRdb had trimmed the public reads at Q25 with fastp and called clones with MiXCR. Rows with one shared CDR3 protein collapse into an entry with the most common genes and DNA. Counted in this sample were roughly 240,000 distinct CDR3 sequences; roughly a third of them appeared once. Jointly, the top ten make up approximately 4% of the sample. The sequencing input was blood, either unsorted or a sorted T cell fraction (not recorded which). These receptors all come from a male donor with ankylosing spondylitis or in good health (not recorded which).

The rearrangement uses TRBV27 and TRBJ2-7; the D is unclear. Germline V gene data show CDR1 as MNHEY and CDR2 as SMNVEV (reference sequence). This CDR3 spans 15 amino acids. Trimming took off 4 bases at V and 4 bases at J, with 17 bases between the two ends. The CDR3 DNA follows: TGTGCCAGCAGTTCCCTAGAAAGTCTCTCGTACGAGCAGTACTTC. This encodes CASSSLESLSYEQYF.

This clonotype was picked up a small number of times. The J gene is TRBJ2-5, the V gene TRBV29-1; D may be TRBD1 (6 bases). The V gene's germline CDR1 is SQVTM and CDR2 ANQGSEA. This CDR3 is built from 14 residues. The V and J ends lost 7 bases and 2 bases respectively, with 17 bases between them. The chain's CDR3 is CSGGMGALQETQYF. The CDR3, as DNA: TGCAGCGGGGGAATGGGGGCGCTGCAAGAGACCCAGTACTTC.

This clonotype was counted at least ten times. The rearrangement joins TRBV29-1 to TRBJ1-2; no reliable D call. The V end lost 6 bases, the J end lost 8 bases, and 10 bases lay between the germline ends. This CDR3 contains 10 residues. CDR1 is SQVTM and CDR2 is ANQGSEA in the germline V gene. CDR3 protein: CSVLTGGYTF. The CDR3 nucleotides read TGCAGCGTACTTACGGGCGGCTACACCTTC.

CDR3 DNA: TGTGCCACCAGCAGAGAACGGGTTTGGGGCAGCGGCGAGCAGTACTTC. Its protein is CATSRERVWGSGEQYF. The rearrangement uses TRBV15 and TRBJ2-7; TRBD1 or TRBD2 may be the D gene (5 bases each). Germline-derived CDR1 and CDR2 are LNHNV and YYDKDF (reference sequence). The length of the CDR3 is 16 residues. Trimming took 0 bases from V and 6 from J, leaving 18 bases between them.

This clonotype occurred a few times. The chain joins TRBV7-2 to TRBJ2-1; 9 nucleotides agree with TRBD1. Per the germline V gene, CDR1 is SGHTA and CDR2 is FQGNSA. CDR3 size: 15 residues. Losses at the gene ends were 0 bases for V and 6 bases for J; bases not matched to a gene: 3. The CDR3 sequence: CASSLAMTGGNEQFF. The CDR3, as DNA: TGTGCCAGCAGCTTAGCGATGACAGGGGGCAATGAGCAGTTCTTC.

The gene calls are TRBV7-2 and TRBJ2-1; D not certain. V gave up 1 base and J gave up 5 bases, with 9 bases separating them. This CDR3 region has 14 residues. The germline V gene has CDR1 SGHTA and CDR2 FQGNSA. For the CDR3, the DNA is TGTGCCAGCAGCTTAGGACTCAGAAACAATGAGCAGTTCTTC. This gives the protein CASSLGLRNNEQFF.

This chain joins TRBV24-1 and TRBJ1-5; TRBD1 matches at 10 bases. Per the germline V gene, CDR1 is KGHDR and CDR2 is SFDVKD. This CDR3 spans 16 amino acids. The trim removed 3 bases at V and 5 bases at J, leaving 6 bases unmatched. CDR3 in amino acids: CATSDTGQGGHQPQHF. DNA for the CDR3: TGTGCCACCAGTGATACTGGACAGGGGGGGCATCAGCCCCAGCATTTT.

This clonotype has only a few counts. The chain combines TRBV10-3 with TRBJ2-5; D remains ambiguous. V was shortened by 6 bases and J by 3 bases, with 5 bases between the two germline ends. The germline gives CDR1 ENHRY, CDR2 SYGVKD. CDR3 length: 11 residues. CDR3 in DNA: TGTGCCATCAGGACGGAAGAGACCCAGTACTTC. This gives the protein CAIRTEETQYF.

The gene calls are TRBV24-1 and TRBJ1-2, with 7 nucleotides matching TRBD1. Germline loops: CDR1 KGHDR, CDR2 SFDVKD. V shed 3 bases, J shed 5 bases, and the junction held 5 bases outside the gene matches. The CDR3 spans 14 residues. CDR3 loop: CATSDVAGGYGYTF. The CDR3 DNA is TGTGCCACCAGTGATGTAGCAGGGGGGTATGGCTACACCTTC.

The chain uses TRBV10-3 and TRBJ1-1; D might be TRBD1 (6 bases). V was pared by 0 bases and J by 1 base, with 9 bases between. Germline V gene data show CDR1 as ENHRY and CDR2 as SYGVKD. The CDR3 is made up of 15 amino acids. The CDR3 loop reads CAISESRGTNTEAFF. The CDR3 coding sequence is TGTGCCATCAGTGAGTCCAGGGGTACGAACACTGAAGCTTTCTTT.

The chain employs TRBV10-3 and TRBJ2-3, with a possible D match to TRBD2 (6 bases). CDR1 and CDR2 (germline): ENHRY, SYGVKD. CDR3 length: 16 residues. The ends were cut back, 0 bases at V and 2 bases at J, with 12 bases in the middle. CDR3 sequence reads: CAISESGGDPTDTQYF. CDR3 in DNA: TGTGCCATCAGTGAGTCGGGCGGGGATCCCACAGATACGCAGTATTTT.

This chain connects TRBV6-5 to TRBJ2-1; TRBD2 aligns across 8 bases. V shed 2 bases and J 5 bases; nucleotides not matched to a gene: 5. The CDR3 length is 15 residues. From germline, CDR1 is MNHEY and CDR2 SVGAGI. The CDR3 loop reads CASSYASGGHNEQFF. CDR3 nucleotide sequence: TGTGCCAGCAGTTACGCCAGCGGGGGCCACAATGAGCAGTTCTTC.

The CDR3, as DNA: TGCAGTGCTAGTCTGGCGTACTATGGCTACACCTTC. It specifies CSASLAYYGYTF. The J gene is TRBJ1-2, the V gene TRBV20-1; D not resolved. V was clipped by 3 bases and J by 3 bases, with 8 bases between them. The CDR3 is 12 residues long. Germline V gene data show CDR1 as DFQATT and CDR2 as SNEGSKA (reference sequence).

Concerning this clonotype itself: The junction shows a germline mismatch at one end, possibly a read error. This chain joins TRBV3-1 and TRBJ2-2; D gene uncertain. Germline V lookup: CDR1 LGHDT, CDR2 YNNKEL (reference sequence). This CDR3 comprises 16 residues. The CDR3 reads CSSSQDPLTISGELFF. DNA of the CDR3: TGTTCCAGCAGCCAAGATCCCTTAACTATTTCGGGGGAGCTGTTTTTT. Complete variable domain (other parts from reference TRBV3-1 and TRBJ2-2): DTAVSQTPKYLVTQMGNDKSIKCEQNLGHDTMYWYKQDSKKFLKIMFSYNNKELIINETVPNRFSPKSPDKAHLNLHINSLELGDSAVYFCSSSQDPLTISGELFFGEGSRLTVL.

This rearrangement joins TRBV7-9 to TRBJ2-7, with D maybe TRBD2 (5 bases). Trimming removed 6 bases at V and 0 bases at J, with 21 bases between. The germline V gene has CDR1 SEHNR and CDR2 FQNEAQ (reference sequence). This CDR3 is 17 amino acids long. The CDR3 loop reads CASRPSTGRGNSYEQYF. CDR3 nucleotides: TGTGCCAGCAGACCCTCGACCGGCCGAGGGAACTCCTACGAGCAGTACTTC.

This clonotype was seen a few times. The CDR3 region is CASSGIEQGPNYGYTF. CDR3 bases: TGCGCCAGCAGCGGGATAGAACAGGGGCCTAACTATGGCTACACCTTC. The gene calls are TRBV4-1 and TRBJ1-2, with 7 bases matching TRBD1. The CDR3 consists of 16 residues. Germline V gene data show CDR1 as MGHRA and CDR2 as YSYEKL. V shed 5 bases and J 0 bases; nucleotides not matched to a gene: 9.

The V call is TRBV5-5, the J call TRBJ1-4; tentatively, D is TRBD1 (5 bases). The V gene lost 3 bases and the J gene lost 2 bases, with 14 bases spanning the gap. Germline V lookup: CDR1 SGHKS, CDR2 YYEKEE (reference sequence). The length of the CDR3 is 16 residues. The CDR3 sequence is CASSYLSGSTNEKLFF. CDR3 nucleotides: TGTGCCAGCAGCTACTTATCAGGGAGCACTAATGAAAAACTGTTTTTT.

V and J are TRBV28 and TRBJ2-7; possibly TRBD2 for D (6 bases). Germline assignment: CDR1 MDHEN and CDR2 SYDVKM. V lost 5 bases, J lost 6 bases, and 20 bases lay in between. This CDR3 is built from 15 residues. The CDR3 here is CASSILAADGSEQYF. In DNA form, the CDR3 reads TGTGCCAGCAGTATTCTGGCCGCGGACGGGAGCGAGCAGTACTTC.

This clonotype has more than one count but fewer than ten. CDR3 protein: CAIRDSGGATHEQFF. In nucleotides, the CDR3 is TGTGCCATCAGAGATAGCGGGGGGGCCACCCATGAGCAGTTCTTC. The rearrangement joins TRBV10-3 to TRBJ2-1; 11 bases line up with TRBD2. Germline V gene data show CDR1 as ENHRY and CDR2 as SYGVKD. V lost 6 bases, J lost 8 bases, and 9 bases stayed unmatched. The CDR3 length is 15 residues.

There are a few counts of this clonotype. The V gene is TRBV12-3 or TRBV12-4, the J gene TRBJ2-5, with a weak D call TRBD2 (5 bases). V lost 3 bases and J 5 bases, leaving 19 bases between the germline ends. The CDR3 contains 16 residues. Here the CDR3 DNA reads TGTGCCAGCAGTTTGGCGGGTCCGCAAAGGATGGAGACCCAGTACTTC. Amino acids: CASSLAGPQRMETQYF.

The chain links TRBV12-3 or TRBV12-4 to TRBJ2-7; 7 bases are shared with TRBD1. The CDR3 runs to 12 residues. The J segment lost 4 bases and the V segment lost 7 bases, leaving 4 bases of the junction unmatched. For the CDR3, the DNA is TGTGCCAGCACCTCCAGGGGGTACGAGCAGTACTTC. Its protein is CASTSRGYEQYF.

V gene TRBV7-2 combines with J gene TRBJ1-1; D gene uncertain. V was shortened by 4 bases and J by 13 bases, with 10 bases between the two germline ends. The CDR3 runs to 10 residues. Per the germline V gene, CDR1 is SGHTA and CDR2 is FQGNSA. CDR3 sequence: CASSSQYGFF. For the CDR3, the DNA is TGTGCCAGCAGCTCCCAGTACGGTTTCTTT.

The rearrangement links TRBV7-9 to TRBJ2-7; 10 nucleotides match TRBD1. With V trimmed by 4 bases and J by 4 bases, 4 bases remained unmatched. From germline, CDR1 is SEHNR and CDR2 FQNEAQ (reference sequence). The CDR3 contains 14 residues. The CDR3 loop reads CASSSGTGEYEQYF. CDR3 nucleotides: TGTGCCAGCAGCTCCGGGACAGGGGAGTACGAGCAGTACTTC.

CDR3 in DNA: TGTGCCAGCACGCTTTGGACAGCTAGCACAGATACGCAGTATTTT. The encoded protein is CASTLWTASTDTQYF. The genes are TRBV6-4 and TRBJ2-3; the D gene is possibly TRBD1 (6 bases). The V end lost 7 bases, the J end lost 0 bases, and 14 bases lay between the germline ends. CDR1 MRHNA and CDR2 SNTAGT come from the germline V gene. The CDR3 totals 15 residues.

This clonotype came up a few times. The CDR3 loop is CASSESQIINEQFF. The CDR3 DNA sequence: TGTGCCAGCAGTGAAAGCCAGATTATCAATGAGCAGTTCTTC. V and J are TRBV3-1 and TRBJ2-1, with no clear D. Germline V lookup: CDR1 LGHDT, CDR2 YNNKEL (reference sequence). The CDR3 sequence is 14 residues long. V shed 6 bases and J shed 6 bases, with 15 bases lying between them.